Shown below are 28 T cell receptor beta chains from a single sample sequenced in a study of cytomegalovirus exposure and HLA in healthy donors. PCR employed 60 Vbeta and 13 Jbeta primers. Repertoires were generated with immunoSEQ multiplex PCR, while TCRdb's copy carries only in-frame clones and drops some. The data show under 70,000 clones, 65% to 70% seen once. Sequencing was performed on PBMCs. The source is a woman in her 30s in good health and CMV-seronegative.

This chain links TRBV19 with TRBJ2-3, with D possibly being TRBD2 (6 bases). CDR1 and CDR2 (germline): LNHDA, SQIVND (reference sequence). The CDR3 is made up of 13 amino acids. V was clipped by 1 base and J by 4 bases, with 6 bases between them. The CDR3 reads CASSIGGADTQYF. The DNA for the CDR3 is TGTGCCAGTAGTATAGGGGGGGCAGATACGCAGTATTTT. The variable domain in full, completed from reference TRBV19 and TRBJ2-3, reads DGGITQSPKYLFRKEGQNVTLSCEQNLNHDAMYWYRQDPGQGLRLIYYSQIVNDFQKGDIAEGYSVSREKKESFPLTVTSAQKNPTAFYLCASSIGGADTQYFGPGTRLTVL.

The J gene is TRBJ2-3, the V gene TRBV5-4; 12 bases line up with TRBD2. The V gene's germline CDR1 is SGHNT and CDR2 YYREEE (reference sequence). This CDR3 has 18 residues. V was pared by 0 bases and J by 2 bases, with 7 bases of the junction left unmatched. CDR3 region: CASSLASLAGGNTDTQYF. The DNA for the CDR3 is TGTGCCAGCAGCTTGGCATCGCTAGCGGGGGGGAACACAGATACGCAGTATTTT.

This clone came up a few times. V usage is TRBV2 and J usage is TRBJ1-6; D uncertain. Germline values: CDR1 SNHLY, CDR2 FYNNEI. V was pared by 7 bases and J by 8 bases, with 15 bases between. The CDR3 has 14 amino acids. This CDR3 reads CASTFGNSDSPLHF. DNA of the CDR3: TGTGCCAGCACCTTCGGGAACAGTGATTCACCCCTCCACTTT.

V usage is TRBV6-5 and J usage is TRBJ1-2; 7 bases are shared with TRBD1. Germline CDR1 reads MNHEY; CDR2 reads SVGAGI. Germline trimming cut 0 bases from V and 4 bases from J; bases unmatched to any gene: 8. The CDR3 is 16 amino acids. This CDR3 is CASSYSPRDSPYGYTF. The CDR3 DNA is TGTGCCAGCAGTTACTCGCCGAGGGACAGTCCCTATGGCTACACCTTC.

This clone was recorded a few times. The gene calls are TRBV10-1 and TRBJ1-6; 7 nucleotides align to TRBD1. V shed 4 bases and J 0 bases; nucleotides not matched to a gene: 6. This CDR3 is built from 17 residues. Germline assignment: CDR1 WNHNN and CDR2 SYGVQD (reference sequence). CDR3 loop: CASSAGQESSYNSPLHF. The CDR3 region has the DNA TGCGCCAGCAGTGCAGGACAGGAAAGCTCCTATAATTCACCCCTCCACTTT.

CDR3 region: CAWSVSRVSRHTEAFF. CDR3 coding DNA: TGTGCCTGGAGTGTTTCCAGGGTCAGTCGCCACACTGAAGCTTTCTTT. V is TRBV30 and J is TRBJ1-1; D might be TRBD1 (5 bases). Germline lookup yields CDR1 GTSNPN and CDR2 SVGIG (reference sequence). This CDR3 spans 16 amino acids. V was clipped by 0 bases and J by 3 bases, with 17 bases between them.

This clone was observed a few times. V and J are TRBV4-1 and TRBJ1-5; TRBD1 might be the D (6 bases). Germline values: CDR1 MGHRA, CDR2 YSYEKL. The V gene lost 2 bases and the J gene lost 1 base, with 12 bases spanning the gap. The CDR3 extends over 16 amino acids. The CDR3, as DNA: TGCGCCAGCAGCCAACTTGCGGACAGAAGCAATCAGCCCCAGCATTTT. It encodes CASSQLADRSNQPQHF.

The chain employs TRBV4-3 and TRBJ2-1; TRBD2 is a possible D gene (5 bases). The germline CDR1 and CDR2 sequences are LGHNA and YSLEER. V was clipped by 0 bases and J by 3 bases, with 18 bases between them. The CDR3 contains 18 residues. The CDR3: CASSQDFPGGPRYNEQFF. CDR3 DNA sequence: TGCGCCAGCAGCCAAGATTTCCCAGGCGGGCCGCGCTACAATGAGCAGTTCTTC.

Points on this clone: One end of the junction varies from germline; a read error may be responsible. The sample has other DNA sequences that encode this CDR3 too. This chain links TRBV6-4 with TRBJ1-6; D remains unclear. This CDR3 is built from 16 residues. Germline lookup yields CDR1 MRHNA and CDR2 SNTAGT. CDR3 sequence: CASSDSRSSYNSPLHF. CDR3 DNA sequence: TGCGCCAGCAGTGACTCAAGGAGCTCCTATAATTCACCCCTCCACTTT.

This chain connects TRBV7-9 to TRBJ2-5, with 8 bases fitting TRBD2. The CDR3 sequence is 14 residues long. Germline V gene lookup returns CDR1 SEHNR and CDR2 FQNEAQ (reference sequence). With V trimmed by 5 bases and J by 5 bases, 7 bases remained unmatched. CDR3 in amino acids: CASSKAGALETQYF. CDR3 DNA sequence: TGTGCCAGCAGCAAAGCGGGGGCCTTGGAGACCCAGTACTTC.

This chain joins TRBV2 and TRBJ2-7; no reliable D call. Germline loops: CDR1 SNHLY, CDR2 FYNNEI. V dropped 2 bases and J dropped 2 bases, with 10 bases sitting between them. The CDR3 contains 14 residues. DNA for the CDR3: TGTGCCAGCAGTGAACTGGGTACTACCTACGAGCAGTACTTC. It translates to CASSELGTTYEQYF. The complete variable domain, with remaining parts taken from reference TRBV2 and TRBJ2-7, reads EPEVTQTPSHQVTQMGQEVILRCVPISNHLYFYWYRQILGQKVEFLVSFYNNEISEKSEIFDDQFSVERPDGSNFTLKIRSTKLEDSAMYFCASSELGTTYEQYFGPGTRLTVT.

The chain couples TRBV5-1 to TRBJ2-5; D is ambiguous. Per germline, CDR1 SGHRS and CDR2 YFSETQ. Trimming pared 5 bases from V and 5 bases from J, leaving 19 bases between. The CDR3 runs 15 residues. For the CDR3, the DNA is TGCGCCAGCAGTTTCGACGCAACTACGGTGGAGACCCAGTACTTC. As protein: CASSFDATTVETQYF.

The J gene is TRBJ2-5, the V gene TRBV28; D perhaps matches TRBD2 (6 bases). The CDR3 is made up of 15 amino acids. Trimming removed 4 bases from V and 2 bases from J, with 14 bases in between. Germline values: CDR1 MDHEN, CDR2 SYDVKM. The CDR3 region is CASSYGRGSQETQYF. CDR3 coding DNA: TGTGCCAGCAGTTACGGTCGGGGGTCACAAGAGACCCAGTACTTC.

J is TRBJ2-7 and V is TRBV4-3; D perhaps matches TRBD1 (6 bases). This CDR3 is 16 amino acids long. Trimming stripped 1 base from V and 1 base from J, with 14 bases between. In germline, CDR1 is LGHNA, CDR2 YSLEER. This chain's CDR3 is CASSQAQGGLSYEQYF. The DNA for the CDR3 is TGCGCCAGCAGCCAAGCACAGGGTGGGCTTTCCTACGAGCAGTACTTC.

The chain has TRBV5-4 and TRBJ2-6; TRBD1 matches at 9 bases. Germline-derived CDR1 and CDR2 are SGHNT and YYREEE (reference sequence). V shed 4 bases and J 0 bases; nucleotides not matched to a gene: 8. CDR3 length: 18 residues. CDR3 protein: CASSTPGTGNSGANVLTF. DNA for the CDR3: TGTGCCAGCAGCACCCCCGGGACAGGGAACTCTGGGGCCAACGTCCTGACTTTC.

V and J are TRBV15 and TRBJ2-7; possibly TRBD1 for D (6 bases). The V and J ends lost 0 bases and 12 bases respectively, with 12 bases between them. CDR1 LNHNV and CDR2 YYDKDF come from the germline V gene (reference sequence). The CDR3 runs to 12 residues. The CDR3 nucleotides are TGTGCCACCAGCAGAGATTGGGGACAATTGTACTTC. Translation gives CATSRDWGQLYF.

This clone was recorded a few times. V gene TRBV6-6 combines with J gene TRBJ1-1; D possibly corresponds to TRBD1 (6 bases). The CDR3 spans 15 residues. Trimming removed 0 bases from V and 5 bases from J, with 13 bases in between. CDR1 is MNHNY, CDR2 SVGAGI, per germline (reference sequence). CDR3 in DNA: TGTGCCAGCAGTTACTCTGGGGGGGCCGTGACTGAAGCTTTCTTT. Translated, it gives CASSYSGGAVTEAFF.

This chain uses TRBV30 with TRBJ1-5; D gene uncertain. The CDR3 runs to 13 residues. V dropped 3 bases and J dropped 7 bases, with 13 bases sitting between them. Germline lookup yields CDR1 GTSNPN and CDR2 SVGIG (reference sequence). The CDR3 DNA sequence: TGTGCCTGGAGGGGAGGTCTATACCAGCCCCAGCATTTT. It yields the protein CAWRGGLYQPQHF. The variable domain in full, completed from reference TRBV30 and TRBJ1-5, reads SQTIHQWPATLVQPVGSPLSLECTVEGTSNPNLYWYRQAAGRGLQLLFYSVGIGQISSEVPQNLSASRPQDRQFILSSKKLLLSDSGFYLCAWRGGLYQPQHFGDGTRLSIL.

This rearrangement joins TRBV7-2 to TRBJ2-7; 12 bases are shared with TRBD2. Germline CDR1 SGHTA, CDR2 FQGNSA. CDR3 length equals 16 residues. J lost 5 bases, V lost 1 base, and 6 bases had no gene match. CDR3 sequence: CASSLVPSGGANEQYF. The CDR3 bases are TGTGCCAGCAGCTTAGTGCCTAGCGGGGGGGCGAACGAGCAGTACTTC.

The J gene is TRBJ2-3, the V gene TRBV5-8; 11 nucleotides agree with TRBD2. CDR1 is SGHTS and CDR2 is YDEGEE in the germline V gene. V trimming: 0 bases; J trimming: 0 bases; junction bases outside the gene matches: 6. The CDR3 is 18 amino acids. CDR3 nucleotide sequence: TGTGCCAGCAGCTTGGGGACTAGCGGGTTTACTAGCACAGATACGCAGTATTTT. It encodes CASSLGTSGFTSTDTQYF.

The rearrangement joins TRBV19 to TRBJ2-3, with 7 bases identical to TRBD2. The germline V gene has CDR1 LNHDA and CDR2 SQIVND (reference sequence). V lost 7 bases and J lost 5; bases outside the gene matches: 9. The CDR3 has 14 amino acids. This CDR3 is CASKGSGYRDTQYF. CDR3 sequence (DNA): TGTGCCAGTAAGGGTAGCGGGTATAGAGATACGCAGTATTTT.

This chain uses TRBV7-6 with TRBJ2-5; 7 nucleotides line up with TRBD1. Germline V gene lookup returns CDR1 SGHVS and CDR2 FNYEAQ. With 5 bases clipped from V and 6 bases from J, the junction kept 6 bases outside the gene matches. The CDR3 runs to 13 residues. The chain's CDR3 is CASSLNRGKTQYF. CDR3 nucleotide sequence: TGTGCCAGCAGCCTTAACAGGGGAAAGACCCAGTACTTC.

This clone was observed once. This chain joins TRBV30 and TRBJ2-5; maybe TRBD2 (7 bases). Germline CDR1 GTSNPN, CDR2 SVGIG (reference sequence). The CDR3 runs to 13 residues. V dropped 1 base and J dropped 5 bases, with 11 bases sitting between them. As DNA, the CDR3 is TGTGCCTGGAGTGGAGGGAGGGGGGAGACCCAGTACTTC. Encoded protein: CAWSGGRGETQYF.

The chain is built from TRBV5-1 and TRBJ1-2; 9 positions match TRBD1. This CDR3 comprises 15 residues. CDR1 is SGHRS, CDR2 YFSETQ, per germline. Germline trimming cut 3 bases from V and 5 bases from J; bases unmatched to any gene: 8. The CDR3 region is CASSSPEQGAYGYTF. Here the CDR3 DNA reads TGCGCCAGCAGCTCCCCGGAACAGGGGGCGTATGGCTACACCTTC.

The chain couples TRBV4-2 to TRBJ1-1; the D is unclear. The germline V and J ends were trimmed by 0 bases and 5 bases, with 7 bases remaining between them. Germline assignment: CDR1 LGHNA and CDR2 YNFKEQ. This CDR3 is built from 13 residues. CDR3 sequence (DNA): TGTGCCAGCAGCCAAGACCCCCAGACTGAAGCTTTCTTT. Protein sequence: CASSQDPQTEAFF.

CDR3 sequence reads: CASSEDRRYGYTF. The CDR3 nucleotides are TGTGCCAGCAGTGAAGACAGGCGCTATGGCTACACCTTC. The chain uses TRBV6-5 and TRBJ1-2; a weak D match, TRBD1 (6 bases). The V gene lost 5 bases and the J gene lost 4 bases, with 11 bases spanning the gap. CDR3 length equals 13 residues. Germline CDR1 MNHEY, CDR2 SVGAGI.

This clone was counted between two and nine times. V gene TRBV7-9 combines with J gene TRBJ2-1; TRBD2 matches 14 bases. The CDR3 extends over 14 amino acids. V was pared by 9 bases and J by 9 bases, with 7 bases of the junction left unmatched. Germline CDR1 SEHNR, CDR2 FQNEAQ (reference sequence). The CDR3 DNA sequence: TGTGCCAGTCCCGGGACTAGCGGGGGAACTGAGCAGTTCTTC. Its translation: CASPGTSGGTEQFF.

This clone has just a few counts. This chain links TRBV5-4 with TRBJ2-5, with TRBD1 identical over 7 bases. V lost 4 bases to trimming and J lost 1 base; unmatched junction nucleotides: 7. The CDR3 length is 15 residues. Germline V CDR1 and CDR2: SGHNT, YYREEE (reference sequence). As DNA, the CDR3 is TGTGCCAGCAGCCCGCGATCAGGGGGCCAAGAGACCCAGTACTTC. Amino acid sequence: CASSPRSGGQETQYF.